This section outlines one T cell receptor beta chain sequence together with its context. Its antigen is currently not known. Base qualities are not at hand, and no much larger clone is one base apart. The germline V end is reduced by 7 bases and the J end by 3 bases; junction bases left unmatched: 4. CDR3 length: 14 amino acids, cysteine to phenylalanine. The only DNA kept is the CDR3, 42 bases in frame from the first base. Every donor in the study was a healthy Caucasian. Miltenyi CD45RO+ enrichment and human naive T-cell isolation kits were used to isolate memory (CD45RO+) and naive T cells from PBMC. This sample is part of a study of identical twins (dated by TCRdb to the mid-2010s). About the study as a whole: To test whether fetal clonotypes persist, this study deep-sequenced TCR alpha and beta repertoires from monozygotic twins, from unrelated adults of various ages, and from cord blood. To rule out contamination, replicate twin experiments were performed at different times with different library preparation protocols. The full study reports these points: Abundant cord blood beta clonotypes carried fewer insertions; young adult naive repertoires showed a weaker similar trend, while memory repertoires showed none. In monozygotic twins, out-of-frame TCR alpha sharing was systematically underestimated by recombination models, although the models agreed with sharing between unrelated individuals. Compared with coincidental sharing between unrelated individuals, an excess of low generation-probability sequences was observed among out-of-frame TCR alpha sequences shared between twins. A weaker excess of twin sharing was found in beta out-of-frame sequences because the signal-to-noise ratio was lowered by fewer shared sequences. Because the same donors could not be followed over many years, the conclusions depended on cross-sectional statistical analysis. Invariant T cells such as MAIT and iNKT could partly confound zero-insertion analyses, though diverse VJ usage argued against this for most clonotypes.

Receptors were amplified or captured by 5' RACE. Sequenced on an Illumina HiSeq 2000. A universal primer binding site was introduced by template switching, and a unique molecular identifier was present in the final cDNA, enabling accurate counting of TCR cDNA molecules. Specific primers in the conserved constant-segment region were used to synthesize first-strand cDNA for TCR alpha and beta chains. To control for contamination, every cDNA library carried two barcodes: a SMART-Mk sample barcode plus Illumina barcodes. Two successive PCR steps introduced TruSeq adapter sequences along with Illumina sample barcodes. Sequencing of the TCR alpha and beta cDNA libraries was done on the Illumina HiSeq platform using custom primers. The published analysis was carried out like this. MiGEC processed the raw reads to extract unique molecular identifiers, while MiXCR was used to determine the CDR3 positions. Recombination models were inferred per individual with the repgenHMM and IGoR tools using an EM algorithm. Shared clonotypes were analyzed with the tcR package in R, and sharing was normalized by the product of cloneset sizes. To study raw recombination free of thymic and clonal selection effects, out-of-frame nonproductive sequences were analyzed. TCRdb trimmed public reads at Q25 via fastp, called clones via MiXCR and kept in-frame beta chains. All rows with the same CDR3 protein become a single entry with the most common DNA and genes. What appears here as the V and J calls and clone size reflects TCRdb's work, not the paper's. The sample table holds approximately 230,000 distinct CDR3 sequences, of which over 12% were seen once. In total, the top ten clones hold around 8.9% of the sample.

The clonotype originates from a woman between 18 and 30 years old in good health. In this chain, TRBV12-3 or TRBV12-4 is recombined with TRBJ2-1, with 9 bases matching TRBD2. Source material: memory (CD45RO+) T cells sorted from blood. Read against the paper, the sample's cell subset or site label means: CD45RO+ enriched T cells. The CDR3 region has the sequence CASTLAGHYNEQFF. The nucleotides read TGTGCCAGCACTCTAGCGGGGCACTACAATGAGCAGTTCTTC.